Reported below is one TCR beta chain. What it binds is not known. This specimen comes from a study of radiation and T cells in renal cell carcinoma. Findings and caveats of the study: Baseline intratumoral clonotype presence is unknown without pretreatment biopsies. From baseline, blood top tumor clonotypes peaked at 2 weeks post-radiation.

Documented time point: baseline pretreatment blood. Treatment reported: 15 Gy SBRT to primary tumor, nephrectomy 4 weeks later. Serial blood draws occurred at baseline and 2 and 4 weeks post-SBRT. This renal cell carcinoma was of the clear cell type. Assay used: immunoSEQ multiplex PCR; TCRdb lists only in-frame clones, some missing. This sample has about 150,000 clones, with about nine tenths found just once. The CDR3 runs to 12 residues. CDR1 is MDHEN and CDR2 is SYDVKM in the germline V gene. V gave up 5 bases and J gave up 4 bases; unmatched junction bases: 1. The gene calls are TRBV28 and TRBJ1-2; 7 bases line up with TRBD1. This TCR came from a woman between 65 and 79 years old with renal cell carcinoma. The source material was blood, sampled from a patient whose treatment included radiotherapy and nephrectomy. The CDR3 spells CASSDRAYGYTF. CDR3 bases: TGTGCCAGCAGTGACAGGGCCTATGGCTACACCTTC.